One and the same sample provided the 9 T cell receptor beta chains below, sequenced in a study of T cells after yellow fever vaccination. TCRdb ran MiXCR on the 5' RACE reads and lists one entry per CDR3 protein. Of over 65,000 distinct CDR3 sequences listed, about 14% were seen once; the top ten hold 20% to 25%. This specimen was CD8+ T cells not binding an NS4B(214-222) dextramer, sorted from PBMCs, taken approximately 22 days after the first yellow fever vaccination. These receptors originate from a man between 18 and 35 years old who received the YFV17D yellow fever vaccine.

V gene TRBV5-1 combines with J gene TRBJ2-3; D may match TRBD1 or TRBD2 (5 bases each). V was clipped by 4 bases and J by 0 bases, with 12 bases between them. The CDR3 is made up of 15 amino acids. CDR1 and CDR2 (germline): SGHRS, YFSETQ. Here the CDR3 reads CASSGGHFSTDTQYF. The CDR3 coding sequence is TGCGCCAGCAGCGGAGGACATTTTAGCACAGATACGCAGTATTTT.

This chain links TRBV7-3 with TRBJ2-1; D possibly matches TRBD1 or TRBD2 (5 bases each). Trimming pared 5 bases from V and 2 bases from J, leaving 7 bases between. The CDR3 has 13 amino acids. CDR1 and CDR2 (germline): SGHTA, FQGTGA. Here the CDR3 DNA reads TGTGCCAGCAGCGAGGGGCCCTACAATGAGCAGTTCTTC. As protein: CASSEGPYNEQFF. The full variable domain, with the rest looked up from reference TRBV7-3 and TRBJ2-1, is GAGVSQTPSNKVTEKGKYVELRCDPISGHTALYWYRQSLGQGPEFLIYFQGTGAADDSGLPNDRFFAVRPEGSVSTLKIQRTERGDSAVYLCASSEGPYNEQFFGPGTRLTVL.

Comment on this clonotype: Possible read error: a much larger clone is one base away. The chain combines TRBV4-2 with TRBJ2-6; 8 bases fit TRBD2. V dropped 3 bases and J dropped 4; count of bases not matched to a gene: 5. CDR1 LGHNA and CDR2 YNFKEQ come from the germline V gene. There are 16 residues in the CDR3. The CDR3: CASSHEAGVGANVLTF. The CDR3 nucleotides read TGTGCCAGCAGCCACGAAGCGGGGGTCGGGGCCAACGTCCTGACTTTC.

V usage is TRBV9 and J usage is TRBJ2-3; the D is unclear. CDR1 is SGDLS, CDR2 YYNGEE, per germline. CDR3 length: 16 residues. V was shortened by 0 bases and J by 0 bases, with 11 bases between the two germline ends. CDR3 protein: CASSVEGDFSTDTQYF. The CDR3 coding sequence is TGTGCCAGCAGCGTAGAAGGAGATTTTAGCACAGATACGCAGTATTTT.

This clonotype has just a few counts. This sequence joins TRBV12-3 or TRBV12-4 and TRBJ2-1; D could derive from TRBD1 or TRBD2 (5 bases each). Trimming cost V 5 bases and J 4 bases, with 9 bases left between them. CDR3 size: 13 residues. CDR3 sequence (DNA): TGTGCCAGCAGTCCGGGACGTTACAATGAGCAGTTCTTC. It encodes CASSPGRYNEQFF.

The CDR3 spells CASSYSTGRNYGYTF. Here the CDR3 DNA reads TGTGCCAGCAGTTACTCGACAGGCCGTAACTATGGCTACACCTTC. The chain employs TRBV6-5 and TRBJ1-2; perhaps TRBD1 as D (6 bases). The CDR3 is 15 amino acids. Germline CDR1 and CDR2: MNHEY and SVGAGI. With 0 bases removed from V and 1 base from J, the gap between germline ends came to 9 bases.

The rearrangement uses TRBV12-3 or TRBV12-4 and TRBJ2-2; the D gene is possibly TRBD1 (6 bases). This CDR3 spans 15 amino acids. Deletions cut 7 bases from V and 0 bases from J, with 12 bases between. CDR3 DNA sequence: TGTGCCAGCACTACCGGGACAACGAACACCGGGGAGCTGTTTTTT. Its translation is CASTTGTTNTGELFF.

In this sample, this clonotype turned up a few times. This CDR3 is CASSEQGEGSTEAFF. CDR3 coding DNA: TGTGCCAGCAGTGAACAGGGGGAGGGGAGCACTGAAGCTTTCTTT. This chain uses TRBV6-1 with TRBJ1-1; 7 bases are shared with TRBD1. Germline V gene data show CDR1 as MNHNS and CDR2 as SASEGT. V lost 2 bases, J lost 4 bases, and 7 bases stayed unmatched. The CDR3 sequence is 15 residues long.

The V gene is TRBV4-1, the J gene TRBJ2-2, with a tentative D call TRBD1 (5 bases). There are 15 residues in the CDR3. The V end lost 1 base, the J end lost 0 bases, and 6 bases lay between the germline ends. Germline CDR1 and CDR2: MGHRA and YSYEKL. The CDR3 protein is CASSQAGSNTGELFF. The CDR3, as DNA: TGCGCCAGCAGCCAAGCAGGGTCGAACACCGGGGAGCTGTTTTTT.